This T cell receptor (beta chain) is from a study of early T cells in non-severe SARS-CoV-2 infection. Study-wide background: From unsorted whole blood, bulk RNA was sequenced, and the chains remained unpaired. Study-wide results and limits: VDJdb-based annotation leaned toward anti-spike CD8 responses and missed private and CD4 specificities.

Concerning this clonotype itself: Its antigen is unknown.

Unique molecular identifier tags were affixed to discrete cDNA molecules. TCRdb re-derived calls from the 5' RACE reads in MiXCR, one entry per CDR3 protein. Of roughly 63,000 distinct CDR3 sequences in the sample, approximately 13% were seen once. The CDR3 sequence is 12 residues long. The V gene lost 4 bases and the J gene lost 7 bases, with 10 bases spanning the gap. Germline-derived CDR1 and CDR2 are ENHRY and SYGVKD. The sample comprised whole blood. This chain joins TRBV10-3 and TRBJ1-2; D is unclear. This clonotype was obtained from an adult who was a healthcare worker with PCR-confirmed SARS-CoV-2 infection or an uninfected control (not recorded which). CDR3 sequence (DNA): TGTGCCATCAGTGCCGGTACTCTTGGCTACACCTTC. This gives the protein CAISAGTLGYTF.